The rows below give T cell receptor beta chains drawn from one sample of a study of blood T cell repertoires in COVID-19. Sequencing was performed with immunoSEQ multiplex PCR; in TCRdb, only in-frame clones are kept and a portion is missing. The repertoire holds some 140,000 clones, with under 95% as singletons. Sequences were obtained from peripheral blood. The source of these receptors is a man aged 50-60 years with acute or convalescent COVID-19. Each CDR3 is given with its conserved first and last residue. D genes are given only for firm matches. The size entry is marked missing in some rows and otherwise reads once, few, many or a size class.

clone_size,d_call,j_call,v_call,cdr3_nt,cdr3_aa
-,TRBD1,TRBJ1-4,TRBV6-5,TGTGCCAGCAGTTACTCGAACTCAGGGGGCCCCGAAAAACTGTTTTTT,CASSYSNSGGPEKLFF
-,TRBD2,TRBJ2-7,TRBV27,TGTGCCAGCAGTTTCACCGGGACTAGCGGCTACGAGCAGTACTTC,CASSFTGTSGYEQYF
-,TRBD2,TRBJ2-7,TRBV9,TGTGCCAGCAGCGTAGGGGAGGGTTGGCAGTCTAAAGGCGAGCAGTACTTC,CASSVGEGWQSKGEQYF
few,-,TRBJ2-2,TRBV7-6,TGTGCCAGCAGCTTAGGGGGGCCGTCGAACACCGGGGAGCTGTTTTTT,CASSLGGPSNTGELFF
-,-,TRBJ2-2,TRBV3-1/TRBV3-2,TGTGCCAGCAGCCAAGTATATGGAGTCGGGGAGCTGTTTTTT,CASSQVYGVGELFF
-,-,TRBJ2-1,TRBV7-2,TGTGCCAGCAGCTACAAAGGGACAACCGTCTACAATGAGCAGTTCTTC,CASSYKGTTVYNEQFF
-,TRBD2,TRBJ2-3,TRBV9,TGTGCCAGCAGCGTTAGCGGGGGGTTGGATACGCAGTATTTT,CASSVSGGLDTQYF
-,TRBD2,TRBJ2-7,TRBV7-8,TGTGCCAGCAGCCCTCAAGCGGGAAGCTCCTACGAGCAGTACTTC,CASSPQAGSSYEQYF
-,-,TRBJ2-1,TRBV29-1,TGCAGCGTTGAGGGCCAGGGGGGTCCTTACAATGAGCAGTTCTTC,CSVEGQGGPYNEQFF
-,-,TRBJ2-5,TRBV9,TGTGCCAGCAGCCCCAACAGGGTCCAAGAGACCCAGTACTTC,CASSPNRVQETQYF
once,TRBD2,TRBJ2-7,TRBV2,TGTGCCAGCAGTGAAGTGACTAGCGGAAAAACCTACGAGCAGTACTTC,CASSEVTSGKTYEQYF
-,-,TRBJ2-2,TRBV12-3/TRBV12-4,TGTGCCAGCAGTTTACGGGGGACCGGGGAGCTGTTTTTT,CASSLRGTGELFF
once,-,TRBJ2-1,TRBV5-4,TGTGCCAGCAGCCCTTACAGGGGGGGACTCTACAATGAGCAGTTCTTC,CASSPYRGGLYNEQFF
-,TRBD1,TRBJ2-3,TRBV7-6,TGTGCCAGCAGTCCACCCGGGACAGGGTTCGGGGATACGCAGTATTTT,CASSPPGTGFGDTQYF
-,-,TRBJ1-1,TRBV20-1,TGCAGTGCTAGTAGGCCGGGACTTCTGAACACTGAAGCTTTCTTT,CSASRPGLLNTEAFF